This record looks at one T cell receptor beta chain sequence and its context. This clonotype was picked up many times. No antigen is known for it. No much larger clone exists at a distance of one base, and base qualities are not known. cDNA was synthesized by template-switch 5'RACE using a primer with a 10-nucleotide random unique molecular identifier that tagged each TCR transcript. Over 180 million TCR-beta sequences, covering 15-18 subjects, were produced in each sequencing run. The RNeasy kit was used for extraction of total RNA. The KAPA Real-time Library Amplification kit was used to amplify TCR-beta VDJ regions with primers targeting the TCR constant region and the 5'RACE anchor. Sample indexes and Illumina adaptors were added in a first PCR, after which library yield was increased in a second PCR. After Ampure bead purification, the roughly 650 bp TCR product was size-selected on a 2% E-gel SizeSelection system. Library quality was checked on a Bioanalyzer, concentration was measured with Qubit, and libraries were quantified with the Kapa Library Quantification kit before pooling. Libraries were sequenced paired-end 2 x 150 bp on an Illumina HiSeq 2500. To increase sequence diversity, about 25-31% phiX was spiked into each library pool. Turning to the authors' computational methods: Quality-filtered reads were processed with the UMI-based MiGEC pipeline, which removed over 90% of raw TCR sequences during error correction. IMGT germline references were used for aligning VDJ genes, and each clonotype was defined as a unique CDR3 amino acid sequence together with its V-J genes. Clonal expansion, Shannon diversity and CDR3 relatedness (CalcPairwiseDistances, ClusterSamples) were evaluated with VDJtools, and phylogenetic trees were built with CLCbio workbench. A clone was classed as expanded if it had 8 or more unique UMIs, a cutoff based on coefficient-of-variation modelling across technical triplicates. TCRdb took the public reads, trimmed them with fastp at Q25, ran MiXCR for clone calling and kept in-frame beta chains. Each entry merges the rows of one CDR3 protein and shows their most common DNA and genes. The V and J calls and clone size come from TCRdb's table, not from the authors' own analysis. Across this sample there are about 65,000 distinct CDR3 sequences, with 3.5% to 5% seen only once. The ten largest clones take up about 2.4% of the sample.

Clipping removes 0 bases from V and 6 bases from J, with 4 as the unmatched junction base count. CDR1 and CDR2, per the germline V gene, are MGHRA and YSYEKL. The CDR3 starts with the cysteine, ends with the phenylalanine, and has 15 residues. The retained sequence is limited to the CDR3, 45 bases, with the frame set at the first base. The data were obtained in a study of neurological immune-mediated disorders (dated by TCRdb to the late 2010s). For the study in its entirety: Of the approximately 34 multiple sclerosis patients, about 31 had relapsing-remitting MS and 3 had secondary progressive MS. Using UMI-based sequencing, the study compared peripheral blood TCR-beta repertoires from patients with HTLV-I-associated myelopathy (HAM/TSP), patients with multiple sclerosis, and healthy controls. The approximately 98 TCR-beta libraries included longitudinal samples, technical triplicates and paired sorted CD4+ and CD8+ T-cell subsets alongside PBMC samples. The cohort was made up of 60 to 75 subjects, consisting of 15 or so HAM/TSP patients, about 34 multiple sclerosis patients and 20 or so healthy controls.

Libraries from unsorted PBMCs were made from 2 million PBMCs kept in RNAlater at -80 degrees C until RNA extraction. Multiple sclerosis patients were enrolled in a US clinical protocol under which disease progression was evaluated by magnetic resonance imaging. Peripheral blood was subjected to Ficoll-Hypaque density gradient centrifugation to isolate PBMCs, which were then cryopreserved in liquid nitrogen. The paper's findings and limits, for the study overall: No clinical or MRI features were associated with the MS cluster, and the authors said that larger cohorts are needed. The highest TCR clonal expansion was observed in HAM/TSP patients, whereas the lowest was observed in MS patients, even when compared with healthy controls. No identical CDR3 amino acid sequences were found to be shared among expanded clones across subjects, suggesting that TCR-beta repertoires were private in all groups. In phylogenetic analysis, the repertoires of 18 of 34 MS patients grouped into a cluster of related CDR3 sequences, which suggests a possible signature at the repertoire level.

The TCR originated in a man aged 45-65 years with multiple sclerosis. The chain employs TRBV4-1 and TRBJ2-3; TRBD1 aligns with 9 central bases. The source material was PBMCs. The CDR3 amino acid sequence is: CASSQDLTGGDTQYF. The base sequence is TGCGCCAGCAGCCAAGATCTGACAGGGGGGGATACGCAGTATTTT.